One T cell receptor (beta chain) is described in this entry. What it binds is not known. This specimen comes from a study of T cell clonotyping in hematopoietic cell transplantation. The overall study: Recipient samples before transplant were obtained post-cytoreduction.

As for time point: recipient sample about 28 days before transplant, after cytoreduction. Repertoires were generated with immunoSEQ multiplex PCR, while TCRdb's copy carries only in-frame clones and drops some. The repertoire holds tens of thousands of clones, 90% to 95% seen once, with approximately 2.1% in the top ten. The CDR3 has 15 residues. The germline V gene has CDR1 SGHRS and CDR2 YFSETQ. V was clipped by 0 bases and J by 3 bases, with 12 bases between them. The study's findings and limits: Recipient TCR diversity dropped after transplant; expanded clonotypes rose from day 30 to 180.

The clonotype comes from a man aged 50-60 years with acute myeloid leukemia. Some clones in this sample may be carry-over from other donors' samples. Here the sequenced sample was peripheral blood mononuclear cells, taken before stem cell transplant. The chain couples TRBV5-1 to TRBJ1-1; D not resolved. The CDR3 sequence: CASSLEAPTDTEAFF. The CDR3 nucleotides are TGCGCCAGCAGCTTGGAGGCACCCACCGACACTGAAGCTTTCTTT.